This T cell receptor (beta chain) was identified in a study of T cells in women clearing cervical HPV infection. Findings and caveats of the study: CIN3+ cases had significantly higher TCR richness than controls; evenness did not differ.

Genomic DNA, averaging about 1,200 ng per sample, yielded TCR beta CDR3 via immunoSEQ. Generated by immunoSEQ multiplex PCR, the TCRdb table keeps only in-frame clones and is missing some. The listing records roughly 36,000 clones. The CDR3 contains 17 residues. With V trimmed by 4 bases and J by 2 bases, 9 bases remained unmatched. Germline CDR1 and CDR2: LNHDA and SQIVND (reference sequence). As regards this clone: Its specificity is not known. The read gets to within 3 residues of the CDR3 end, and the germline J gene fills in the rest.

The sample taken for sequencing was blood buffy coat. The receptor's source is a woman between 18 and 70 years old with a cervical HPV16 infection that either progressed to CIN3+ or cleared (not recorded which). The rearrangement joins TRBV19 to TRBJ1-5, with TRBD1 matching over 9 bases. CDR3 protein: CASSTVQGALGNQPQHF. CDR3 bases read: TGTGCCAGTAGTACCGTACAGGGGGCGCTCGGCAATCAGCCC.